The 18 T cell receptor beta chains below come from one sample, sequenced in a study of blood T cell repertoires in COVID-19. Measured with immunoSEQ multiplex PCR; TCRdb has only the in-frame clones, and not every one. Of about 160,000 clones in the sample, about four fifths are singletons; the top ten hold 8.1%. Sequencing was done on a sample of peripheral blood. The source of these receptors is an older woman with COVID-19, enrolled during active disease.

The V call is TRBV3-1 (or the pseudogene TRBV3-2), the J call TRBJ2-5, with 10 bases aligning to TRBD2. The germline CDR1 and CDR2 sequences are LGHDT and YNNKEL (reference sequence). The CDR3 length is 16 residues. The V segment lost 0 bases and the J segment 14 bases; nucleotides outside the gene matches: 15. The CDR3 nucleotides read TGTGCCAGCAGCCAAGAATGGGCTAGCGGGGGCCCCCCGGGTTACTTC. Encoded protein: CASSQEWASGGPPGYF.

The V gene is TRBV6-5, the J gene TRBJ2-2; D might be TRBD1 (6 bases). The V gene's germline CDR1 is MNHEY and CDR2 SVGAGI. The CDR3 has 13 amino acids. The V end was cut by 6 bases, the J end by 6 bases, with 11 bases between. This CDR3 reads CASSLQGSGELFF. The CDR3 nucleotides read TGTGCCAGCAGCCTCCAGGGGTCCGGGGAGCTGTTTTTT.

The chain joins TRBV6-6 to TRBJ1-2; maybe TRBD1 (6 bases). Looked up from germline, CDR1 is MNHNY and CDR2 is SVGAGI (reference sequence). CDR3 length: 13 residues. Trimming pared 2 bases from V and 8 bases from J, leaving 12 bases between. CDR3 protein: CASSYGSGGGYTF. The CDR3 bases are TGTGCCAGCAGTTACGGGTCGGGGGGCGGCTACACCTTC.

The rearrangement joins TRBV3-1 (or the pseudogene TRBV3-2) to TRBJ2-3, with 7 bases fitting TRBD2. Germline-derived CDR1 and CDR2 are LGHDT and YNNKEL (reference sequence). Trimming at V came to 4 bases and at J to 6 bases, leaving 13 bases not matched to a gene. The CDR3 length is 16 residues. This CDR3 reads CASSPLFGGGSDTQYF. The CDR3 DNA sequence: TGTGCCAGCAGCCCCTTGTTCGGCGGCGGGAGTGATACGCAGTATTTT.

V is TRBV2 and J is TRBJ2-2; 12 bases agree with TRBD2. In germline, CDR1 is SNHLY, CDR2 FYNNEI. CDR3 length equals 17 residues. J lost 4 bases, V lost 2 bases, and 5 bases had no gene match. The CDR3 is CASSELAGGFGTGELFF. In DNA, the CDR3 is TGTGCCAGCAGTGAACTAGCGGGGGGGTTTGGCACCGGGGAGCTGTTTTTT.

The V call is TRBV5-1, the J call TRBJ2-5, with 7 positions matching TRBD2. The junction had 10 bases not matched to a gene; V was cut back by 3 bases and J by 5 bases. The CDR3 covers 15 residues. From germline, CDR1 is SGHRS and CDR2 YFSETQ. CDR3 region: CASSSLAEALETQYF. The CDR3 coding sequence is TGCGCCAGCAGCTCTCTAGCGGAAGCCTTGGAGACCCAGTACTTC.

The chain combines TRBV2 with TRBJ2-3, with 9 bases that match TRBD2. Unmatched junction bases numbered 8, after V lost 2 bases and J lost 5 bases. The CDR3 has 16 amino acids. Germline loops: CDR1 SNHLY, CDR2 FYNNEI. Here the CDR3 reads CASSETPSGRLDTQYF. The CDR3 DNA reads TGTGCCAGCAGTGAAACCCCAAGCGGGAGGCTAGATACGCAGTATTTT.

This clone has a handful of counts. The junction does not match germline at one end; this may be a read error. The rearrangement uses TRBV7-9 and TRBJ1-2; TRBD1 might be the D (6 bases). Germline V gene sequence: CDR1 SEHNR, CDR2 FQNEAQ (reference sequence). There are 14 residues in the CDR3. The CDR3 protein is CASRRGGEVHGHTF. CDR3 nucleotides: TGTGCCAGCAGGCGGGGGGGCGAGGTCCATGGCCACACCTTC.

This clone was found many times. This specimen includes other DNA sequences encoding the same CDR3. The chain uses TRBV7-2 and TRBJ2-3; weak D call: TRBD2 (5 bases). The germline V gene has CDR1 SGHTA and CDR2 FQGNSA. The CDR3 is 15 residues long. The V end lost 5 bases, the J end lost 1 base, and 13 bases lay between the germline ends. Here the CDR3 DNA reads TGTGCCAGCAGCCCGGACTCCCTGGGCACAGATACGCAGTATTTT. Translated, it gives CASSPDSLGTDTQYF.

The rearrangement joins TRBV5-1 to TRBJ2-3, with TRBD2 identical over 10 bases. V lost 3 bases, J lost 0 bases, and 4 bases stayed unmatched. CDR3 length equals 16 residues. Germline V gene data show CDR1 as SGHRS and CDR2 as YFSETQ. CDR3 sequence (DNA): TGCGCCAGCAGCTCCCTACTAGCGGGGAGCACAGATACGCAGTATTTT. Translating it yields CASSSLLAGSTDTQYF.

In the case of this clone: At one end, the junction sequence differs from germline, possibly due to a read error. The chain has TRBV7-7 and TRBJ2-4; perhaps TRBD2 as D (5 bases). Germline V gene sequence: CDR1 SSHAT, CDR2 FNYEAQ (reference sequence). The CDR3 runs 13 residues. In DNA form, the CDR3 reads TGTGCTAGCAGCTTAGAAGTTGGAGGCATTCAGTACTTC. This encodes CASSLEVGGIQYF.

This clone was observed a few times. This chain connects TRBV6-2 or TRBV6-3 to TRBJ2-3, with TRBD2 identical over 8 bases. Per the germline V gene, CDR1 is MNHEY and CDR2 is SVGEGT. This CDR3 comprises 14 residues. V gave up 5 bases and J gave up 8 bases; unmatched junction bases: 9. The CDR3 reads CASSLQSGSGTQYF. The CDR3 DNA sequence: TGTGCCAGCAGTCTCCAAAGCGGGAGTGGTACGCAGTATTTT.

This chain links TRBV5-6 with TRBJ2-7, with TRBD1 matching over 7 bases. Germline-derived CDR1 and CDR2 are SGHDT and YYEEEE. This CDR3 comprises 14 residues. Trimming cost V 2 bases and J 3 bases; bases outside gene matches: 5. In DNA form, the CDR3 reads TGTGCCAGCAGCTTATACAGGGGAGACTACGAGCAGTACTTC. As protein: CASSLYRGDYEQYF.

The chain has TRBV19 and TRBJ2-3; 7 positions agree with TRBD1. Germline trimming cut 9 bases from V and 0 bases from J; bases unmatched to any gene: 12. Germline CDR1 is LNHDA and CDR2 is SQIVND (reference sequence). The CDR3 spans 16 residues. This chain's CDR3 is CASNHRQGSSTDTQYF. CDR3 coding DNA: TGTGCCAGCAACCATAGACAGGGTTCTAGCACAGATACGCAGTATTTT.

The chain employs TRBV6-5 and TRBJ2-7; 7 bases match TRBD1. V shed 0 bases, J shed 2 bases, and the junction held 4 bases outside the gene matches. CDR3 length: 15 amino acids. The germline CDR1 and CDR2 sequences are MNHEY and SVGAGI. CDR3 region: CASSYSNRGTYEQYF. CDR3 DNA: TGTGCCAGCAGTTACTCGAACAGGGGCACCTACGAGCAGTACTTC.

This rearrangement joins TRBV12-5 to TRBJ2-2; no clear D. Trimming stripped 4 bases from V and 0 bases from J, with 3 bases between. The V gene's germline CDR1 is LGHNT and CDR2 FRNRAP. CDR3 length: 13 amino acids. For the CDR3, the DNA is TGTGCTAGTGGTTCCGCGAACACCGGGGAGCTGTTTTTT. Translation gives CASGSANTGELFF.

The chain is built from TRBV4-1 and TRBJ2-5, with TRBD1 as a possible D gene (6 bases). Germline CDR1 MGHRA, CDR2 YSYEKL. V was pared by 3 bases and J by 0 bases, with 20 bases between. CDR3 length equals 18 residues. The CDR3 sequence is CASSQGTGSFSYQETQYF. The CDR3 DNA reads as TGCGCCAGCAGCCAGGGAACAGGGAGCTTTAGTTACCAAGAGACCCAGTACTTC.

The J gene is TRBJ2-5, the V gene TRBV7-3; D unresolved. The CDR3 loop spans 13 amino acids. Germline V lookup: CDR1 SGHTA, CDR2 FQGTGA. V was pared by 1 base and J by 2 bases, with 5 bases between. CDR3 loop: CASSLMQQETQYF. In nucleotides, the CDR3 is TGTGCCAGCAGCTTAATGCAGCAAGAGACCCAGTACTTC.